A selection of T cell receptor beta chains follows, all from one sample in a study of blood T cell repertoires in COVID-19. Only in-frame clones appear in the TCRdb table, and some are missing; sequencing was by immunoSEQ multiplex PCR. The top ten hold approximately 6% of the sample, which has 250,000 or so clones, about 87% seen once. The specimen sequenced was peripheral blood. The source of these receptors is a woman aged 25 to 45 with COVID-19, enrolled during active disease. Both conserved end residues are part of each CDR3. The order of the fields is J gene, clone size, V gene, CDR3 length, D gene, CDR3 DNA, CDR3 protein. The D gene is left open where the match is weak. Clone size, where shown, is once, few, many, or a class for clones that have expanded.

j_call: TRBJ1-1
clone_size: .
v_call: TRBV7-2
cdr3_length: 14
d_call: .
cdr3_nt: TGTGCCAGCAGCTTACCGGGGGTGAACACTGAAGCTTTCTTT
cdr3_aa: CASSLPGVNTEAFF

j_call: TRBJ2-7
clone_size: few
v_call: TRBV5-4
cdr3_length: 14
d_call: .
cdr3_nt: TGTGCCAGCAGCTTGGGGGGGCGCACCTACGAGCAGTACTTC
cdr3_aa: CASSLGGRTYEQYF

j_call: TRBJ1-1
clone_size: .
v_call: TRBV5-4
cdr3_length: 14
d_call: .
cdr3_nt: TGTGCCAGCAGCTTGTGGGGCCGGAACACTGAAGCTTTCTTT
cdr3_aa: CASSLWGRNTEAFF

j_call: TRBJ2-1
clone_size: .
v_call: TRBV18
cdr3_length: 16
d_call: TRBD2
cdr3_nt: TGTGCCAGCTCCACGACACTAGCGGGGGCTTACAATGAGCAGTTCTTC
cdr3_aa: CASSTTLAGAYNEQFF

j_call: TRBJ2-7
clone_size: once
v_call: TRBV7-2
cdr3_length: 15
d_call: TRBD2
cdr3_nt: TGTGCCAGCAGCCAGAGGACTAGCGGGGAAAGCGAGCAGTACTTC
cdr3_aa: CASSQRTSGESEQYF

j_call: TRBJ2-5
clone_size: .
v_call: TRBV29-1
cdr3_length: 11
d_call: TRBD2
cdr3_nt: TGCAGCGTTTGGGGAGGGGAGACCCAGTACTTC
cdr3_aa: CSVWGGETQYF

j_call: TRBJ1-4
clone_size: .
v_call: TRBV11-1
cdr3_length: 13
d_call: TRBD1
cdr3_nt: TGTGCCAGCAGCAGGGACAGGGAAGAAAAACTGTTTTTT
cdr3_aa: CASSRDREEKLFF

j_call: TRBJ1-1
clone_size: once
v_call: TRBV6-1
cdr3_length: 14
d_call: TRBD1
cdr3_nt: TGTGCCAGCAGTGAAGCTGGGGACAGTAAGCGAGCTTTCTTT
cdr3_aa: CASSEAGDSKRAFF

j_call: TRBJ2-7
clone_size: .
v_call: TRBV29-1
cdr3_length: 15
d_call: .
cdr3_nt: TGCAGCGTTGAATTCGGCAGGGAGGACTCCTACGAGCAGTACTTC
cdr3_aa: CSVEFGREDSYEQYF

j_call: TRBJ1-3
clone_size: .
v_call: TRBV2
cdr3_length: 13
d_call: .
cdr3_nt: TGTGCCAGCAGACAGGGCCCTGGAAACACCATATATTTT
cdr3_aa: CASRQGPGNTIYF

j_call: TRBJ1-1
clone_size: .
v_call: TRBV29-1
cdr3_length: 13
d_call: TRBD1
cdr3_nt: TGCAGCGCCCTGGGACAGTTGAACACTGAAGCTTTCTTT
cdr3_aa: CSALGQLNTEAFF

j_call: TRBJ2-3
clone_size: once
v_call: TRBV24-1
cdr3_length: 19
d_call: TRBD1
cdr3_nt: TGTGCCACCAGTGATCATGCCGGGACAGCAAAATCACGCACAGATACGCAGTATTTT
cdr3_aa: CATSDHAGTAKSRTDTQYF

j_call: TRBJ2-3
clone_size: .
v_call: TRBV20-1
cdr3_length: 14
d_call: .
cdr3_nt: TGCAGTGCTAGTAGTGGGGCCAGCCTCCGTACGCAGTATTTT
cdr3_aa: CSASSGASLRTQYF

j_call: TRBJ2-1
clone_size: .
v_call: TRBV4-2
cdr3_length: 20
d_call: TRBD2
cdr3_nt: TGTGCCAGCAGCCAAGAGCAGACTAGCGGGGGGCCCCGCTCCTACAATGAGCAGTTCTTC
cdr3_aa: CASSQEQTSGGPRSYNEQFF